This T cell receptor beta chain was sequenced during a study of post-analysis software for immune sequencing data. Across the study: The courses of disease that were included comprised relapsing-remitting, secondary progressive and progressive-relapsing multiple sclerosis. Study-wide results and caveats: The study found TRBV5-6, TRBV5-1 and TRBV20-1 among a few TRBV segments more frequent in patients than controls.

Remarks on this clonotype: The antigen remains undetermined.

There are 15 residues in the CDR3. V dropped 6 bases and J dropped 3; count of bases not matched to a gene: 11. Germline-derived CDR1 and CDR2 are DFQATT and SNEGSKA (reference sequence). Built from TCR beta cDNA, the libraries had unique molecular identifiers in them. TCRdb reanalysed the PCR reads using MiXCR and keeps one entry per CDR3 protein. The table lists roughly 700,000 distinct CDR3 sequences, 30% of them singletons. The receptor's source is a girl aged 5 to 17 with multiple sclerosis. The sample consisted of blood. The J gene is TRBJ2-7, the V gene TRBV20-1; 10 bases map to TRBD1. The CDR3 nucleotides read TGCAGTGCGCACGACGGGGACAGGGGCTACTACGAGCAGTACTTC. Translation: CSAHDGDRGYYEQYF.